The rows below give T cell receptor beta chains drawn from one sample of a study of cytomegalovirus exposure and HLA in healthy donors. Here immunoSEQ multiplex PCR was the method, and the copy in TCRdb shows in-frame clones only, minus some. This sample has about 97,000 clones, with approximately 72% found just once. Sequencing was done on a sample of PBMCs. These TCRs come from a woman aged 40 to 50 in good health and CMV-seronegative. Each CDR3 is given with its conserved first and last residue. Each record gives: V gene, D gene, CDR3 length, clone size, J gene, CDR3 protein, CDR3 DNA. D genes are given only for firm matches. Clone size is stated in some rows and not others, as once, few, many or a class when expanded.

>TRBV7-8|TRBD1|19|.|TRBJ1-2
CASSLEGRQGAWSRYGYTF
TGTGCCAGCAGCTTAGAGGGGAGACAGGGGGCCTGGTCTCGGTATGGCTACACCTTC
>TRBV7-2|TRBD2|19|.|TRBJ2-1
CASSLRYMKTSGGPGEQFF
TGTGCCAGCAGCTTAAGGTACATGAAGACTAGCGGGGGTCCAGGTGAGCAGTTCTTC
>TRBV5-6|TRBD1|15|few|TRBJ1-6
CASRSGQGAYSPLHF
TGTGCCAGCAGATCCGGACAGGGGGCTTATTCACCCCTCCACTTT
>TRBV9|TRBD2|16|.|TRBJ2-2
CASSPPGLGDTGELFF
TGTGCCAGCAGCCCACCGGGACTAGGGGACACCGGGGAGCTGTTTTTT
>TRBV27|TRBD1|14|.|TRBJ2-5
CASSPDRNQETQYF
TGTGCCAGCAGCCCGGACAGGAACCAAGAGACCCAGTACTTC
>TRBV28|TRBD1|15|.|TRBJ1-2
CASKLGDRDSGGYTF
TGTGCCAGTAAACTAGGTGACAGGGATTCTGGCGGCTACACCTTC
>TRBV7-9|TRBD1|12|few|TRBJ1-1
CSGKDRGNEAFF
TGTTCCGGGAAGGACAGGGGTAACGAAGCTTTCTTT
>TRBV30|TRBD1|13|.|TRBJ1-5
CAWTDRVDQPQHF
TGTGCCTGGACGGACAGGGTCGATCAGCCCCAGCATTTT
>TRBV5-5|.|16|.|TRBJ2-1
CASSLVADRPYNEQFF
TGTGCCAGCAGCTTGGTCGCTGACAGGCCCTACAATGAGCAGTTCTTC
>TRBV5-4|TRBD2|16|.|TRBJ2-1
CASSPEPGLALNEQFF
TGTGCCAGCAGCCCAGAGCCGGGACTAGCCCTCAATGAGCAGTTCTTC
>TRBV7-9|TRBD1|18|.|TRBJ1-5
CASSFYFPGQGDNQPQHF
TGTGCCAGCAGCTTTTATTTTCCGGGACAGGGTGACAATCAGCCCCAGCATTTT
>TRBV7-8|.|16|few|TRBJ2-5
CASSPLGYRYQETQYF
TGTGCCAGCAGCCCCCTGGGGTACAGGTACCAAGAGACCCAGTACTTC
>TRBV10-3|.|13|once|TRBJ1-1
CAISRTENTEAFF
TGTGCCATCAGTCGGACAGAGAACACTGAAGCTTTCTTT
>TRBV11-3|TRBD2|16|.|TRBJ2-3
CASSLAGGTSTDTQYF
TGTGCCAGCAGCTTAGCGGGGGGGACTAGCACAGATACGCAGTATTTT
>TRBV6-6|.|16|.|TRBJ1-1
CASSYSVGGGNTEAFF
TGTGCCAGCAGTTACTCGGTGGGAGGAGGGAACACTGAAGCTTTCTTT
>TRBV4-1|.|16|.|TRBJ2-7
CASSQEKGVNAYEQYF
TGCGCCAGCAGCCAAGAAAAGGGGGTAAATGCGTACGAGCAGTACTTC
>TRBV28|.|13|few|TRBJ2-5
CASRPGGKETQYF
TGTGCCAGCAGGCCGGGCGGGAAAGAGACCCAGTACTTC
>TRBV4-1|TRBD1|13|once|TRBJ1-2
CASSHLTGSLYTF
TGCGCCAGCAGCCATCTGACAGGGTCCCTCTACACCTTC
>TRBV7-3|.|15|few|TRBJ2-1
CASSLISGSDNEQFF
TGTGCCAGCAGCTTAATATCCGGGAGTGACAATGAGCAGTTCTTC
>TRBV6-5|TRBD2|16|.|TRBJ2-7
CASSYRTSPSPYEQYF
TGTGCCAGCAGTTATCGGACTAGCCCGTCCCCCTACGAGCAGTACTTC
>TRBV2|TRBD1|13|few|TRBJ2-1
CASRDRGNNEQFF
TGTGCCAGCCGGGACAGGGGAAACAATGAGCAGTTCTTC
>TRBV6-6|.|16|.|TRBJ2-3
CASTQRAVRTSDTQYF
TGTGCCAGCACTCAAAGGGCGGTAAGGACATCAGATACGCAGTATTTT
>TRBV19|TRBD2|16|few|TRBJ2-7
CASSMLAGEVSYEQYF
TGTGCCAGTAGTATGCTAGCGGGAGAAGTCTCCTACGAGCAGTACTTC
>TRBV11-2|TRBD1|14|.|TRBJ2-7
CASSLDRVAYEQYF
TGTGCCAGCAGCTTGGACAGGGTAGCCTACGAGCAGTACTTC
>TRBV7-3|.|13|.|TRBJ2-1
CASSLTREHEQFF
TGTGCCAGCAGCTTAACTAGAGAACATGAGCAGTTCTTC
>TRBV19|TRBD1|15|few|TRBJ1-5
CASSGTGVSNQPQHF
TGTGCCAGTAGCGGGACAGGGGTTAGCAATCAGCCCCAGCATTTT
>TRBV10-2|.|14|.|TRBJ1-4
CASSDDRLNEKLFF
TGCGCCAGCAGTGACGACAGACTTAATGAAAAACTGTTTTTT
>TRBV7-8|.|15|.|TRBJ1-5
CASSLGEGSNQPQHF
TGTGCCAGCAGCTTAGGGGAGGGAAGCAATCAGCCCCAGCATTTT
>TRBV19|TRBD1|17|.|TRBJ2-7
CASRGDRVPPVYYEQYF
TGTGCCAGTAGAGGGGACAGGGTACCCCCCGTATACTACGAGCAGTACTTC
>TRBV6-1|.|12|.|TRBJ2-5
CATAELRETQYF
TGTGCCACTGCCGAACTCAGGGAGACCCAGTACTTC
>TRBV9|.|15|.|TRBJ1-3
CASSQSSGVGNTIYF
TGTGCCAGCAGCCAATCCTCCGGCGTGGGCAACACCATATATTTT
>TRBV2|TRBD1|15|few|TRBJ1-2
CASSEVGQGLGGYTF
TGTGCCAGCAGTGAAGTTGGACAGGGATTGGGTGGCTACACCTTC
>TRBV7-2|.|14|.|TRBJ1-4
CASSLETTNEKLFF
TGTGCCAGCAGCTTGGAGACAACTAATGAAAAACTGTTTTTT
>TRBV6-1|TRBD1|15|once|TRBJ2-3
CASSWTGGTTDTQYF
TGTGCCAGCAGTTGGACAGGGGGGACCACAGATACGCAGTATTTT
>TRBV11-1|TRBD1|13|once|TRBJ1-1
CASWRQGDTEAFF
TGTGCCAGCTGGAGACAGGGGGACACTGAAGCTTTCTTT
>TRBV7-8|TRBD1|18|.|TRBJ1-5
CASSLRAPGQGINQPQHF
TGTGCCAGCAGCTTAAGGGCTCCCGGACAGGGTATCAATCAGCCCCAGCATTTT
>TRBV7-9|.|15|few|TRBJ1-5
CASSLSGAGKQPQHF
TGTGCCAGCAGCTTATCTGGGGCAGGGAAACAGCCCCAGCATTTT